A single sample gave rise to the 16 T cell receptor beta chains below, sequenced in a study of T-cell reconstitution after alpha-beta-depleted transplantation in children. Unique molecular identifiers featured in how the TCRbeta library was prepared. A single record per CDR3 protein comes from TCRdb applying MiXCR to the PCR reads. This table holds hundreds of thousands of distinct CDR3 sequences, around 12% found once. The specimen was PBMCs, collected before TCRalphabeta/CD19-depleted stem cell transplant. The receptor set was obtained from a girl aged 2 to 10 with congenital amegakaryocytic thrombocytopenia, due to receive a stem cell transplant.

This clonotype occurred many times. The V call is TRBV5-1, the J call TRBJ2-3, with 8 positions matching TRBD2. The CDR3 covers 15 residues. Unmatched junction bases numbered 4, after V lost 1 base and J lost 3 bases. The V gene's germline CDR1 is SGHRS and CDR2 YFSETQ. The chain's CDR3 is CASSLLSGSTDTQYF. CDR3 DNA sequence: TGCGCCAGCAGCTTGCTGAGCGGGAGTACAGATACGCAGTATTTT. The variable domain in full, completed from reference TRBV5-1 and TRBJ2-3, reads KAGVTQTPRYLIKTRGQQVTLSCSPISGHRSVSWYQQTPGQGLQFLFEYFSETQRNKGNFPGRFSGRQFSNSRSEMNVSTLELGDSALYLCASSLLSGSTDTQYFGPGTRLTVL.

This clonotype was counted many times. The chain carries TRBV5-1 and TRBJ2-3; D uncertain. With 3 bases removed from V and 2 bases from J, the gap between germline ends came to 19 bases. Germline V gives CDR1 SGHRS, CDR2 YFSETQ. CDR3 length: 17 residues. CDR3 sequence: CASSWRPQPSPTDTQYF. The DNA for the CDR3 is TGCGCCAGCAGCTGGAGACCTCAACCAAGCCCCACAGATACGCAGTATTTT.

This clonotype was counted ten times or more. CDR3 coding DNA: TGCGCCAGCAGCCCAGGGGCCGCCAAAAACATTCAGTACTTC. It specifies CASSPGAAKNIQYF. The chain combines TRBV4-1 with TRBJ2-4, with D perhaps matching TRBD1 (6 bases). Germline assignment: CDR1 MGHRA and CDR2 YSYEKL. The CDR3 consists of 14 residues. Deletions cut 4 bases from V and 1 base from J, with 8 bases between.

This clonotype came up many times. This chain joins TRBV20-1 and TRBJ2-1, with 12 positions matching TRBD2. This CDR3 region has 14 residues. The V gene's germline CDR1 is DFQATT and CDR2 SNEGSKA (reference sequence). As DNA, the CDR3 is TGCAGCACTAGCGGGAGGCAAGTATCCAATGAGCAGTTCTTC. It yields the protein CSTSGRQVSNEQFF.

The table lists this clonotype with many counts. CDR3 in amino acids: CSASGPPGKSTDTQYF. CDR3 nucleotide sequence: TGCAGTGCTAGCGGACCCCCAGGGAAAAGCACAGATACGCAGTATTTT. The genes are TRBV20-1 and TRBJ2-3, with TRBD1 as a possible D gene (5 bases). V shed 3 bases and J shed 0 bases, with 16 bases lying between them. Germline-derived CDR1 and CDR2 are DFQATT and SNEGSKA (reference sequence). There are 16 residues in the CDR3.

This sequence joins TRBV5-1 and TRBJ1-2; D call uncertain. In germline, CDR1 is SGHRS, CDR2 YFSETQ. Trimming cost V 4 bases and J 8 bases, with 18 bases left between them. The CDR3 consists of 14 residues. CDR3 loop: CASSADRGEGGYTF. The CDR3 region has the DNA TGCGCCAGCAGCGCGGACCGGGGAGAAGGAGGCTACACCTTC.

The J gene is TRBJ2-3, the V gene TRBV7-8; D uncertain. Germline V lookup: CDR1 SGHVS, CDR2 FQNEAQ. This CDR3 contains 15 residues. Deletions cut 1 base from V and 4 bases from J, with 12 bases between. The chain's CDR3 is CASSLVLQISDTQYF. CDR3 DNA: TGTGCCAGCAGCTTAGTTTTGCAGATATCAGATACGCAGTATTTT.

This clonotype appeared a few times. The gene calls are TRBV6-2 or TRBV6-3 and TRBJ2-7; D may be TRBD2 (6 bases). The CDR3 is 15 amino acids. Trimming cost V 1 base and J 3 bases, with 13 bases left between them. CDR1 MNHEY and CDR2 SVGEGT come from the germline V gene. Here the CDR3 DNA reads TGTGCCAGCAGTTACTACGGGGGACTTCGCTACGAGCAGTACTTC. This encodes CASSYYGGLRYEQYF.

This clonotype was counted a few times. The genes are TRBV5-1 and TRBJ2-1, with D uncertain. CDR3 length: 12 residues. Germline V lookup: CDR1 SGHRS, CDR2 YFSETQ. Trimming shortened V by 7 bases and J by 8 bases, and 13 bases separated the two germline ends. DNA of the CDR3: TGCGCCAGCGGCCCACTAAGTGATGAGCAGTTCTTC. It translates to CASGPLSDEQFF.

The chain recombines TRBV5-1 with TRBJ2-4; perhaps D is TRBD1 or TRBD2 (6 bases each). The germline gives CDR1 SGHRS, CDR2 YFSETQ. The CDR3 is 16 residues long. V lost 4 bases to trimming and J lost 2 bases, with 16 bases between them. CDR3 amino acids: CASSGPGAGTKNIQYF. In nucleotides, the CDR3 is TGCGCCAGCAGCGGTCCGGGGGCGGGAACCAAAAACATTCAGTACTTC.

The chain couples TRBV5-5 to TRBJ1-1; D may be TRBD1 (5 bases). CDR3 length: 13 residues. Germline CDR1 is SGHKS and CDR2 is YYEKEE (reference sequence). V gave up 4 bases and J gave up 3 bases, with 10 bases separating them. The CDR3 DNA follows: TGTGCCAGCAGCCCCGGACATTACACTGAAGCTTTCTTT. This encodes CASSPGHYTEAFF.

Worth noting for this clonotype: A much larger clone lies a single base off, so this may be a read error. The chain combines TRBV28 with TRBJ2-3; TRBD1 matches at 7 bases. With 9 bases clipped from V and 3 bases from J, the junction kept 9 bases outside the gene matches. Germline CDR1 is MDHEN and CDR2 is SYDVKM. The CDR3 extends over 14 amino acids. The CDR3 sequence is CARSLTGTTDTQYF. The CDR3 nucleotides read TGTGCCAGGAGCTTGACAGGGACAACAGATACGCAGTATTTT.

This clonotype was counted between two and nine times. The chain carries TRBV20-1 and TRBJ2-2; D not resolved. The germline CDR1 and CDR2 sequences are DFQATT and SNEGSKA (reference sequence). Trimming took off 1 base at V and 0 bases at J, with 12 bases between the two ends. The length of the CDR3 is 16 residues. CDR3 DNA: TGCAGTGCTAGAGGCCTCACTTTATCGAACACCGGGGAGCTGTTTTTT. This translates into CSARGLTLSNTGELFF.

The table lists this clonotype with many counts. The CDR3 coding sequence is TGTGCCAGCAGTTTAAGTTGGTACGAGCAGTACTTC. Protein: CASSLSWYEQYF. V is TRBV12-3 or TRBV12-4 and J is TRBJ2-7; D call uncertain. The CDR3 is 12 residues long. V was pared by 2 bases and J by 4 bases, with 6 bases between.

This clonotype has only a few counts. This chain joins TRBV19 and TRBJ2-1; either TRBD1 or TRBD2 may fit D (6 bases each). Between the trimmed V and J ends, which lost 4 bases and 8 bases, there was a span of 15 bases. CDR1 and CDR2 from the germline V gene are LNHDA and SQIVND (reference sequence). The CDR3 length is 14 residues. Here the CDR3 DNA reads TGTGCCAGTAGTAAGGGGGACTGGGGAGATGAGCAGTTCTTC. It encodes CASSKGDWGDEQFF.

This clonotype was counted at least ten times. The gene calls are TRBV28 and TRBJ2-5; D not certain. Germline V CDR1 and CDR2: MDHEN, SYDVKM. V was cut by 5 bases and J by 2 bases, with 9 bases left in between. The CDR3 is 13 amino acids. CDR3 nucleotides: TGTGCCAGCAGTCTACAGATGCAAGAGACCCAGTACTTC. Translation: CASSLQMQETQYF.